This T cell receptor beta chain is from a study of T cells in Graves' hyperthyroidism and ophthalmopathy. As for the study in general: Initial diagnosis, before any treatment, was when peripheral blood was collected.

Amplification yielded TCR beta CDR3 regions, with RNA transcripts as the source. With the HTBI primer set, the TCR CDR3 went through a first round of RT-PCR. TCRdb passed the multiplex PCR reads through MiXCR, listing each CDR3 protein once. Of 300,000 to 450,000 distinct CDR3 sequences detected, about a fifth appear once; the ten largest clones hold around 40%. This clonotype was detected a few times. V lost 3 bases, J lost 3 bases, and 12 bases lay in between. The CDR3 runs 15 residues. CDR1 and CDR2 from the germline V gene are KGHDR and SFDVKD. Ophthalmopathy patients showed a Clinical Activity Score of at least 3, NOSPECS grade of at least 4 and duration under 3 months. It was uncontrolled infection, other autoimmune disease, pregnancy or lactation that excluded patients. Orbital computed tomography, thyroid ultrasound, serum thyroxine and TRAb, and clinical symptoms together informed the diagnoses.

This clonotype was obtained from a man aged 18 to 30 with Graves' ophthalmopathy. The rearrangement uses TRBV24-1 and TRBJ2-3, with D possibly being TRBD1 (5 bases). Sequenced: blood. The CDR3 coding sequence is TGTGCCACCAGTGATAAGCAGGGTGGAACAGATACGCAGTATTTT. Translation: CATSDKQGGTDTQYF.